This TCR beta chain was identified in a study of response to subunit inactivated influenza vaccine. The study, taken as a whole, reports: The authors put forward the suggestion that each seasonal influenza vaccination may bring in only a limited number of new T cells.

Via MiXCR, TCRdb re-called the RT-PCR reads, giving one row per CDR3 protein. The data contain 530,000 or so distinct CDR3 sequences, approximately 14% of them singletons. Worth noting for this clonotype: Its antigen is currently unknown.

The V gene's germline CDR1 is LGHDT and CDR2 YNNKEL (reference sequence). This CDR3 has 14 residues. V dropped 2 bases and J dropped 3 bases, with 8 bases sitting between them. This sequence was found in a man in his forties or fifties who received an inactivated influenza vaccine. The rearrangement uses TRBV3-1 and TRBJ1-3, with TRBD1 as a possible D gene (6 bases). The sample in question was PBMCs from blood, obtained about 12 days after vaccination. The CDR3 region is CASSQLDSGNTIYF. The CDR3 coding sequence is TGTGCCAGCAGCCAATTGGACAGTGGAAACACCATATATTTT.